The T cell receptor beta chain under discussion was sequenced for a study of post-analysis software for immune sequencing data. The authors incorporated unique molecular identifiers into the TCR beta cDNA libraries. Input of roughly 0.95 to 10 million T cells yielded roughly 530,000 cDNA molecules. MiXCR, run by TCRdb on the PCR reads, gives a single entry per CDR3 protein. This sample yields about 430,000 distinct CDR3 sequences, of which approximately 42% are seen a single time; around 8% belongs to the top ten. Points from the study as a whole: When the samples were clustered directly with F measure, those that had been prepared in the same batch showed strong co-clustering.

This clonotype was recorded a few times. Its antigen is unidentified. The sample was blood. This sequence was found in a girl aged 2-15 years with multiple sclerosis.

In DNA, the CDR3 is TGTGCCAGCAGTTACGGGAGTGAGAGCTCCTACGAGCAGTACTTC. Translating gives CASSYGSESSYEQYF. This rearrangement joins TRBV6-2 or TRBV6-3 to TRBJ2-7, with D perhaps matching TRBD2 (5 bases). Looked up from germline, CDR1 is MNHEY and CDR2 is SVGEGT. V was pared by 2 bases and J by 0 bases, with 11 bases between. This CDR3 is built from 15 residues.